The subject of this entry is one TCR beta chain. No antigen is known for it. The table came from immunoSEQ multiplex PCR; TCRdb's copy has only in-frame clones and leaves some out. Of about 45,000 clones in the sample, roughly four fifths were seen once. This specimen comes from a study of vaccination effects on CD4 cells after COVID-19. This CDR3 is 16 amino acids long. V shed 2 bases, J shed 7 bases, and the junction held 9 bases outside the gene matches. Germline V gene data show CDR1 as PRHDT and CDR2 as FYEKMQ (reference sequence). Whole-study results and caveats: After vaccination, at late timepoints, clones induced by infection and by vaccine contracted markedly. Recruitment yielded few convalescent patients, and the study had no early post-infection timepoints.

Under the ViraFEST assay, PBMC were stimulated with viral peptide pools so that antigen-specific CD4+ T cells expanded. Sequencing was performed afterwards. Culture lasted about ten days before CD4+ T cell isolation. This person caught SARS-CoV-2 sometime from March to December 2020, and PCR testing confirmed the infection. Days 3 and 7 saw half the medium replaced with IL-2 medium. Specimen: CD4+ T cells from PBMCs cultured with a peptide pool, collected before COVID-19 vaccination. This TCR was sampled from a human donor who had a prior SARS-CoV-2 infection. This sequence joins TRBV13 and TRBJ2-2, with 8 nucleotides matching TRBD2. The CDR3 bases are TGTGCCAGCAGCTTACGTCGGGGGGGCCTTGGCGGGGAGCTGTTTTTT. It specifies CASSLRRGGLGGELFF.